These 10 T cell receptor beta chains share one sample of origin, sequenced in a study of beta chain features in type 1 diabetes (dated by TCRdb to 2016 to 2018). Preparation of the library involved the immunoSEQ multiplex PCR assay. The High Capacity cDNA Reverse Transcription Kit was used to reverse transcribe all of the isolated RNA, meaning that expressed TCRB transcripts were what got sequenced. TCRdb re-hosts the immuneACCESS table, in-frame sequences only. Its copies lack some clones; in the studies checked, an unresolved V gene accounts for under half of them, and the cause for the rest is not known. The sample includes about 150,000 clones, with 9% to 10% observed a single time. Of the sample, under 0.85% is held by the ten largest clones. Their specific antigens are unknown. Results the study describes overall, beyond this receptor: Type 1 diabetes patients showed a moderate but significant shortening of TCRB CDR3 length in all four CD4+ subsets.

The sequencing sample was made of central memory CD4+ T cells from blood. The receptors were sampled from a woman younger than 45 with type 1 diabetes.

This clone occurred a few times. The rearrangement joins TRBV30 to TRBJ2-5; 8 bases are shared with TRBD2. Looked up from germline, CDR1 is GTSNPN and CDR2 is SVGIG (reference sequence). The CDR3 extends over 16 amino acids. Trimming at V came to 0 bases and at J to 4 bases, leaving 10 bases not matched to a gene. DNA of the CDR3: TGTGCCTGGAGTGTCGGTAGCGGGACCTATTTAGAGACCCAGTACTTC. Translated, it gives CAWSVGSGTYLETQYF. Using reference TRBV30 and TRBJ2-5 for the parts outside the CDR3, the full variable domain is SQTIHQWPATLVQPVGSPLSLECTVEGTSNPNLYWYRQAAGRGLQLLFYSVGIGQISSEVPQNLSASRPQDRQFILSSKKLLLSDSGFYLCAWSVGSGTYLETQYFGPGTRLLVL.

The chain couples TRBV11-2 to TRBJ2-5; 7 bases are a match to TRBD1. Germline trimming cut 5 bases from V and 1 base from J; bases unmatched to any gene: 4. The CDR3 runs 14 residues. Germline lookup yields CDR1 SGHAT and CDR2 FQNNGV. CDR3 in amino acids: CASSHRGSQETQYF. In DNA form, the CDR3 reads TGTGCCAGCAGCCACAGGGGAAGCCAAGAGACCCAGTACTTC.

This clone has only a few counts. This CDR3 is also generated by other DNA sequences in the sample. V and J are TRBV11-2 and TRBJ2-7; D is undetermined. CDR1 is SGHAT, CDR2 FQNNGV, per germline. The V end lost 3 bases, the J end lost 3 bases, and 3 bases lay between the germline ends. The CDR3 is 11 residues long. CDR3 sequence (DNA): TGTGCCAGCAGCTTCCACTACGAGCAGTACTTC. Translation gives CASSFHYEQYF.

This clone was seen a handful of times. The CDR3 nucleotides are TGTGCCAGCAGTTCGGGGGGGGCACAGAGGAACACTGAAGCTTTCTTT. Translated: CASSSGGAQRNTEAFF. This rearrangement joins TRBV28 to TRBJ1-1, with TRBD1 as a possible D gene (6 bases). Trimming took 4 bases from V and 1 from J, leaving 16 bases between them. CDR1 and CDR2 (germline): MDHEN, SYDVKM. CDR3 length: 16 amino acids.

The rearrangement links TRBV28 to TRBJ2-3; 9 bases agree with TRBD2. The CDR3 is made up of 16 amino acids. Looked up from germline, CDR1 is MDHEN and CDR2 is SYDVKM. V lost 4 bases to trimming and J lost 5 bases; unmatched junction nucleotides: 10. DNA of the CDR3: TGTGCCAGCAGTTCGAAAGTAGCGGGAGATTTAGATACGCAGTATTTT. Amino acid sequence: CASSSKVAGDLDTQYF.

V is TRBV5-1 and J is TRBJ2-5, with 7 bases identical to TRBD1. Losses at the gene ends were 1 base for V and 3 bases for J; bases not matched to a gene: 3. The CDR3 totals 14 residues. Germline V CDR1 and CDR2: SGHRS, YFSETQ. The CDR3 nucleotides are TGCGCCAGCAGCTTGTATGGGACAGAAGAGACCCAGTACTTC. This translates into CASSLYGTEETQYF.

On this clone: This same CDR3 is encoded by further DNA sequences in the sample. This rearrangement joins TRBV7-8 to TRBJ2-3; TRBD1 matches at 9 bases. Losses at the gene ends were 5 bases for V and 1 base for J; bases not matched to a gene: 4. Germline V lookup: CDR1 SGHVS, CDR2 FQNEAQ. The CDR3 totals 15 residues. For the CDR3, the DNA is TGTGCCAGCAGCCCTCGGACAGGGGGCACAGATACGCAGTATTTT. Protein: CASSPRTGGTDTQYF.

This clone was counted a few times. This CDR3 is CAWARAYEQYF. CDR3 DNA: TGTGCCTGGGCCCGGGCCTACGAGCAGTACTTC. The rearrangement uses TRBV30 and TRBJ2-7; D is unclear. This CDR3 is 11 amino acids long. Germline V CDR1 and CDR2: GTSNPN, SVGIG (reference sequence). The germline V and J ends were trimmed by 5 bases and 2 bases, with 7 bases remaining between them.

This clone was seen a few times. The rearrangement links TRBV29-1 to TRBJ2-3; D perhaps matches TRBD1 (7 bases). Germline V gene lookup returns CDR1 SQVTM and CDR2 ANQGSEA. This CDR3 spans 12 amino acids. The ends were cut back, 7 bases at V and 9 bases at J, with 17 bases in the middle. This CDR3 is CSGGAEGGTQYF. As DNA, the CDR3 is TGCAGCGGGGGGGCGGAAGGGGGCACGCAGTATTTT.

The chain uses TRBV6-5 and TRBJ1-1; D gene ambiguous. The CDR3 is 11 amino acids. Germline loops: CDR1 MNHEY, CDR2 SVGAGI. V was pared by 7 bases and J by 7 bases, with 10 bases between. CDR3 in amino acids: CASKTELEAFF. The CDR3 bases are TGTGCCAGCAAAACAGAGCTTGAAGCTTTCTTT.